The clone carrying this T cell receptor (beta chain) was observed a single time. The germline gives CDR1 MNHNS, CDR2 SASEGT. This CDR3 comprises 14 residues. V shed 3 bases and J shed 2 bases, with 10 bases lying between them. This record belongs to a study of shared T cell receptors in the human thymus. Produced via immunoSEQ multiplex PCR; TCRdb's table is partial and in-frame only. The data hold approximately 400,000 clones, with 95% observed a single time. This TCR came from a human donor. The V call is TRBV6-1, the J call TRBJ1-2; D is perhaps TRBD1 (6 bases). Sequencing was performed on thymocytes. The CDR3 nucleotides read TGTGCCAGCAGTGAGAAGGGGGGGAACTATGGCTACACCTTC. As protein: CASSEKGGNYGYTF.